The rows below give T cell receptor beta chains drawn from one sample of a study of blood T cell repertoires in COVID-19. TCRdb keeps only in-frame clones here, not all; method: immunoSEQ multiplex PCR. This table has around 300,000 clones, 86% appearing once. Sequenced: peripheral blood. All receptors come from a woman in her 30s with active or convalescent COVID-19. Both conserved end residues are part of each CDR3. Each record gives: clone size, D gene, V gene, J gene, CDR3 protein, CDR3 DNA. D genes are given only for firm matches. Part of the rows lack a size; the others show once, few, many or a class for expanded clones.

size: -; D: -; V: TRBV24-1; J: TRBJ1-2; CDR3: CATSDGAGTGYTF; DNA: TGTGCCACCAGTGATGGGGCGGGAACCGGCTACACCTTC
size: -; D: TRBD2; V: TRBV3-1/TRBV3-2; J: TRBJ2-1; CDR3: CASSQEGSGGLWQFF; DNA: TGTGCCAGCAGCCAAGAAGGTAGCGGGGGTTTATGGCAGTTCTTC
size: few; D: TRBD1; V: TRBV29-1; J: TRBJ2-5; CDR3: CSVDQGARETQYF; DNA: TGCAGCGTTGACCAGGGGGCGCGGGAGACCCAGTACTTC
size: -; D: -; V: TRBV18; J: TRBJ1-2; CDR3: CASSVINYGYTF; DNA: TGTGCCAGCTCAGTCATTAACTATGGCTACACCTTC
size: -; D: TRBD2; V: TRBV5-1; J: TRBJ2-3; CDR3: CASSGVAGERTDTQYF; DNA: TGCGCCAGCAGCGGAGTAGCGGGGGAACGCACAGATACGCAGTATTTT
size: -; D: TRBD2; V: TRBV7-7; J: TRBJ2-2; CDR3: CASSLQAPGGSGPGELFF; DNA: TGTGCTAGCAGCTTGCAAGCCCCGGGAGGTAGCGGGCCCGGGGAGCTGTTTTTT
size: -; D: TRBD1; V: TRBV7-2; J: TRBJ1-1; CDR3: CASSLRQGVTMNTEAFF; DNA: TGTGCCAGCAGCTTAAGGCAGGGGGTTACTATGAACACTGAAGCTTTCTTT
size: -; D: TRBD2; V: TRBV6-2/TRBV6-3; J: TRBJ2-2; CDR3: CASSGTSGEGTGELFF; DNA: TGTGCCAGCAGCGGGACTAGCGGGGAAGGCACCGGGGAGCTGTTTTTT
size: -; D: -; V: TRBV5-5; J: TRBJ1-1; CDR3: CASSLEWQGFSEAFF; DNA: TGTGCCAGCAGCTTGGAATGGCAGGGGTTCTCTGAAGCTTTCTTT
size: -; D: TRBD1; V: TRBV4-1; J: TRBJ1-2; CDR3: CASSPWDRGYGYTF; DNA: TGCGCCAGCAGCCCCTGGGACAGGGGATATGGCTACACCTTC
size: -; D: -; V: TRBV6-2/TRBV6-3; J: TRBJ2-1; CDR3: CASSYSWTEDEQFF; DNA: TGTGCCAGCAGTTACTCGTGGACGGAGGATGAGCAGTTCTTC
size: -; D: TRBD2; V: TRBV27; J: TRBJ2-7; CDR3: CASSLIAGRYHEQYF; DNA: TGTGCCAGCAGTCTCATAGCGGGGCGGTACCACGAGCAGTACTTC
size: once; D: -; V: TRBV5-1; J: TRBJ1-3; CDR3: CASSLASSGNTIYF; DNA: TGCGCCAGCAGCTTGGCTAGCTCTGGAAACACCATATATTTT
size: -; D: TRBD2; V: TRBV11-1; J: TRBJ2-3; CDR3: CASHRGTGAGAWYF; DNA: TGTGCCAGCCATAGGGGGACCGGAGCGGGGGCATGGTATTTT
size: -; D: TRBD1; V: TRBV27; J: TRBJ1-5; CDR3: CASSRLGQGAYGNQPQHF; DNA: TGTGCCAGCAGTCGCCTGGGACAGGGGGCGTATGGCAATCAGCCCCAGCATTTT
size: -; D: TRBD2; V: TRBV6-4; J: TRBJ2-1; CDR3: CASSRVAGYNEQFF; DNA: TGTGCCAGCAGTCGAGTAGCGGGGTACAATGAGCAGTTCTTC
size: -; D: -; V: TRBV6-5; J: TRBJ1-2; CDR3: CASRGENYGYTF; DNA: TGTGCCAGCAGAGGGGAAAACTATGGCTACACCTTC
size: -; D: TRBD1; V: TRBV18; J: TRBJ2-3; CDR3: CASSQQGGGTDTQYF; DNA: TGTGCCAGCTCACAACAGGGGGGTGGCACAGATACGCAGTATTTT
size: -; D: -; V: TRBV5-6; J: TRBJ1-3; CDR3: CASSITGAGNTIYF; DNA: TGTGCCAGCAGCATAACGGGGGCTGGAAACACCATATATTTT
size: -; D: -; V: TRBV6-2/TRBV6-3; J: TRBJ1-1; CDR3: CASSYSGQGGTEAFF; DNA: TGTGCCAGCAGTTACTCGGGGCAGGGAGGTACTGAAGCTTTCTTT
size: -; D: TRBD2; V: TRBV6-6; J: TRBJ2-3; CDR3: CASSSGLAGGDQGQYF; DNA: TGTGCCAGCAGTTCCGGACTAGCGGGGGGGGATCAGGGGCAGTATTTT
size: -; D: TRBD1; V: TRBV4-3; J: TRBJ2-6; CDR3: CASSLRTGADSGANVLTF; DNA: TGCGCCAGCAGCCTTAGGACAGGGGCGGACTCTGGGGCCAACGTCCTGACTTTC
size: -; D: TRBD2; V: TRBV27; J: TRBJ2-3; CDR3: CASSLGLAGIRGADTQYF; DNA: TGTGCCAGCAGTTTAGGACTAGCGGGCATACGGGGTGCAGATACGCAGTATTTT
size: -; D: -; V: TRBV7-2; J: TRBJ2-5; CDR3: CASSFLRETQYF; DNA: TGTGCCAGCAGCTTCCTGAGGGAGACCCAGTACTTC
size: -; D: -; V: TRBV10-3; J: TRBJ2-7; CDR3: CAISESVGAGTEQYF; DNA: TGTGCCATCAGTGAGTCAGTGGGAGCCGGTACGGAGCAGTACTTC
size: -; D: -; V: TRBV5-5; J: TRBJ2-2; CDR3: CASSFGTGRGELFF; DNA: TGTGCCAGCAGCTTCGGGACTGGGAGAGGGGAGCTGTTTTTT
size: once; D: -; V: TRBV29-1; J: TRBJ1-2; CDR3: CSVAPVIANYGYTF; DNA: TGCAGCGTCGCCCCGGTGATAGCTAACTATGGCTACACCTTC
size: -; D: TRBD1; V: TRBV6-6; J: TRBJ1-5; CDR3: CASTPGGGNQPQHF; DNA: TGTGCCAGCACTCCAGGGGGAGGCAATCAGCCCCAGCATTTT
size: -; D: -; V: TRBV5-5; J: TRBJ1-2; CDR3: CASSFEASYGYTF; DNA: TGTGCCAGCAGCTTTGAGGCCAGCTATGGCTACACCTTC
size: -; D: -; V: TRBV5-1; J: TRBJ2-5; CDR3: CASGRGSRYQETQYF; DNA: TGCGCCAGCGGCCGGGGGAGTCGGTACCAAGAGACCCAGTACTTC
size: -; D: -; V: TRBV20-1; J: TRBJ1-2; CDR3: CSASGRHGYTF; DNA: TGCAGTGCCTCAGGCCGGCATGGCTACACCTTC
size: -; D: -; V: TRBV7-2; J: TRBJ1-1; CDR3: CASSLSRGTEAFF; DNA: TGTGCCAGCAGCTTAAGTAGGGGCACTGAAGCTTTCTTT
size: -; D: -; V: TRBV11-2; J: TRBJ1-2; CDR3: CASSRGFDGYTF; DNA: TGTGCCAGCAGCCGAGGGTTCGATGGCTACACCTTC
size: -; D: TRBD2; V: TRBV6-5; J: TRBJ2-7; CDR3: CASTSGGGTSYEQYF; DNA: TGTGCCAGCACCTCCGGCGGGGGGACCTCCTACGAGCAGTACTTC
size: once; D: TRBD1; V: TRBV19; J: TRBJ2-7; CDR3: CASSEKGTVYEQYF; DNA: TGTGCCAGTAGTGAGAAAGGGACAGTCTACGAGCAGTACTTC
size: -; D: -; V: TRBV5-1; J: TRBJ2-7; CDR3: CASSVQGYEQYF; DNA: TGCGCCAGCAGCGTACAGGGATACGAGCAGTACTTC
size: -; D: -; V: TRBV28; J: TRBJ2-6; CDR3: CATLRTGLSGANVLTF; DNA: TGTGCCACTTTGAGGACAGGACTATCTGGGGCCAACGTCCTGACTTTC
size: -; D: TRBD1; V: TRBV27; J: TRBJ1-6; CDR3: CASRGGGSPLHF; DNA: TGTGCCAGCAGAGGGGGCGGTTCACCCCTCCACTTT
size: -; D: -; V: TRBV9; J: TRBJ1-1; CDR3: CASSVGGGVEAFF; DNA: TGTGCCAGCAGCGTTGGCGGGGGGGTTGAAGCTTTCTTT
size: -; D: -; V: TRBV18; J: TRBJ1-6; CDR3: CASSPTETDSPLHF; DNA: TGTGCCAGCTCACCGACGGAGACAGACTCACCCCTCCACTTT
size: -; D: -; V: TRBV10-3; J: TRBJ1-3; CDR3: CAISGGPSSGNTIYF; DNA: TGTGCCATCAGTGGGGGCCCAAGCTCTGGAAACACCATATATTTT
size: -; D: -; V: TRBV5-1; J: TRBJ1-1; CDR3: CASSFGNQNTEAFF; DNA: TGCGCCAGCAGCTTCGGGAACCAGAACACTGAAGCTTTCTTT
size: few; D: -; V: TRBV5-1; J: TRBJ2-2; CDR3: CASSQTGLPGELFF; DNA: TGCGCCAGCAGCCAAACAGGGTTGCCCGGGGAGCTGTTTTTT
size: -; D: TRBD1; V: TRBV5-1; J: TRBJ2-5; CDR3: CASSFRGQGETQYF; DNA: TGCGCCAGCAGCTTTAGGGGACAGGGAGAGACCCAGTACTTC
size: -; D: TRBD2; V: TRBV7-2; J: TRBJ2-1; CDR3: CASSLRTSGFSYNEQFF; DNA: TGTGCCAGCAGCTTACGGACTAGCGGGTTCTCCTACAATGAGCAGTTCTTC
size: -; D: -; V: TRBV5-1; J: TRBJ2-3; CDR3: CASSLALGYSEGTQYF; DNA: TGCGCCAGCAGCTTGGCCTTGGGCTATTCGGAAGGTACGCAGTATTTT
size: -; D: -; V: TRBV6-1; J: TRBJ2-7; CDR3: CASSERGPSYEQYF; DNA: TGTGCCAGCAGTGAACGCGGGCCTTCCTACGAGCAGTACTTC
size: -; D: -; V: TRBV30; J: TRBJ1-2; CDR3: CAWSMTALNYGYTF; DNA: TGTGCCTGGAGTATGACAGCACTGAACTATGGCTACACCTTC
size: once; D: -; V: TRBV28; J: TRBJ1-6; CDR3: CASSSGSLSPLHF; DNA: TGTGCCAGCAGTTCGGGGTCCCTCTCACCCCTCCACTTT
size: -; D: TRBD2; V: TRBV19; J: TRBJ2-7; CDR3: CASSIKTPGRAGGKNYEQYF; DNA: TGTGCCAGTAGTATAAAGACCCCCGGGAGGGCGGGGGGCAAGAACTACGAGCAGTACTTC
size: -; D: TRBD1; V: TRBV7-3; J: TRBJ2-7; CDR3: CASSLRGQGDYEQYF; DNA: TGTGCCAGCAGCTTAAGAGGACAGGGAGACTACGAGCAGTACTTC
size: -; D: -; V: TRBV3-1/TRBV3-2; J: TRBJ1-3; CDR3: CASSRQDLGLTISGNTIYF; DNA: TGTGCCAGCAGCCGGCAAGACTTGGGACTTACCATCTCTGGAAACACCATATATTTT
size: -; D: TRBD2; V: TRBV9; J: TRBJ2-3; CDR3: CASSAGLAGSTDTQYF; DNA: TGTGCCAGCAGCGCGGGACTAGCGGGGAGCACAGATACGCAGTATTTT
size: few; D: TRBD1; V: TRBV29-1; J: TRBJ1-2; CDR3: CSVGPTGTGTLHGYTF; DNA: TGCAGCGTTGGGCCAACCGGGACAGGGACATTGCATGGCTACACCTTC